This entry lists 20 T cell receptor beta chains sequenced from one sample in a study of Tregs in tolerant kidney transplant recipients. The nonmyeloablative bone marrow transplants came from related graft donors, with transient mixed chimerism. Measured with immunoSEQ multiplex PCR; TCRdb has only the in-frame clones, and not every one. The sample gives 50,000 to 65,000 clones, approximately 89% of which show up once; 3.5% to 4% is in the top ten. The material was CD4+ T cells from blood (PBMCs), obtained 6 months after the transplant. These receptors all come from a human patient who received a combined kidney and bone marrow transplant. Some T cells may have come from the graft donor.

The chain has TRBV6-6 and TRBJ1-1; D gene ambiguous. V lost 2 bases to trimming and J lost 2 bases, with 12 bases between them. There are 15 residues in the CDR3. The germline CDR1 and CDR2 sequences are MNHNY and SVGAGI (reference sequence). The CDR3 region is CASSYAPRLNTEAFF. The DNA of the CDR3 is TGTGCCAGCAGTTACGCTCCGCGACTTAACACTGAAGCTTTCTTT.

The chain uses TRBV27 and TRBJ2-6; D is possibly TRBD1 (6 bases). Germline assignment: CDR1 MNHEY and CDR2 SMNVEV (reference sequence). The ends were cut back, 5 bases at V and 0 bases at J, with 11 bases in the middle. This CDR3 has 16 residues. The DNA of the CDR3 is TGTGCCAGCAGTCGTAACAGGGTCTCTGGGGCCAACGTCCTGACTTTC. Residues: CASSRNRVSGANVLTF.

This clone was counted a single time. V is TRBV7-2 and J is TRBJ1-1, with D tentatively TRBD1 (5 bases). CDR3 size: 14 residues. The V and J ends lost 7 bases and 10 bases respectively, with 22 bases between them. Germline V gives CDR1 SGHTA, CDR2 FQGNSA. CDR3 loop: CASNAGTGEFGAFF. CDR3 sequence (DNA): TGTGCCAGCAACGCGGGGACTGGGGAGTTTGGAGCTTTCTTT.

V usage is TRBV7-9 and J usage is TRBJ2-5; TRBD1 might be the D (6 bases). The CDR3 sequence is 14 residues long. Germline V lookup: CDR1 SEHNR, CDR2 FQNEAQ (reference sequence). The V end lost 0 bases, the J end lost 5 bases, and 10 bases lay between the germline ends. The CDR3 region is CASSLATGTETQYF. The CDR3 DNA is TGTGCCAGCAGCTTAGCTACAGGGACCGAGACCCAGTACTTC. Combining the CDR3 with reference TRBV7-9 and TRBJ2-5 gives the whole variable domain DTGVSQNPRHKITKRGQNVTFRCDPISEHNRLYWYRQTLGQGPEFLTYFQNEAQLEKSRLLSDRFSAERPKGSFSTLEIQRTEQGDSAMYLCASSLATGTETQYFGPGTRLLVL.

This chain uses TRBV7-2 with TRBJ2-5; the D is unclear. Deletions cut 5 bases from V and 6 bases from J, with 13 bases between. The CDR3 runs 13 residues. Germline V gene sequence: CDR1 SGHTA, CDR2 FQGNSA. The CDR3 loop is CASSPTVVKTQYF. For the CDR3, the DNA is TGTGCCAGCAGCCCAACAGTTGTAAAGACCCAGTACTTC.

The CDR3 region has the DNA TGTGCCAGCAGCTTAGAACGCGGAACTGAAGCTTTCTTT. Its protein is CASSLERGTEAFF. The chain uses TRBV7-2 and TRBJ1-1; unclear D gene. The CDR3 spans 13 residues. V gave up 1 base and J gave up 5 bases, with 8 bases separating them. CDR1 and CDR2 from the germline V gene are SGHTA and FQGNSA. The variable domain in full, completed from reference TRBV7-2 and TRBJ1-1, reads GAGVSQSPSNKVTEKGKDVELRCDPISGHTALYWYRQSLGQGLEFLIYFQGNSAPDKSGLPSDRFSAERTGGSVSTLTIQRTQQEDSAVYLCASSLERGTEAFFGQGTRLTVV.

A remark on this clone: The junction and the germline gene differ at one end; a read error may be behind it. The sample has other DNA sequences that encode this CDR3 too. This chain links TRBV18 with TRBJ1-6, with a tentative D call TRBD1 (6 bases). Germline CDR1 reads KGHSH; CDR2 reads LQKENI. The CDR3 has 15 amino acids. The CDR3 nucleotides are TGTGCCAGCTCACTTGTCGGACAGCATAATTCCCCCCTCCACTTT. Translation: CASSLVGQHNSPLHF.

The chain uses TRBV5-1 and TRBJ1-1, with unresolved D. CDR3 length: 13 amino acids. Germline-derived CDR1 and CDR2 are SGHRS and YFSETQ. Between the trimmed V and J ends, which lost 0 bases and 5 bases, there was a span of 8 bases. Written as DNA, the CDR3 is TGCGCCAGCAGCTTGGCCTCGGGGACTGAAGCTTTCTTT. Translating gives CASSLASGTEAFF.

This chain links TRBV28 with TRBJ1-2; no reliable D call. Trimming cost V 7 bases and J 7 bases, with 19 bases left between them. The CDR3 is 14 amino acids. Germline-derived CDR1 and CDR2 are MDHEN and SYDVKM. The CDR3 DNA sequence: TGTGCCAGCACTAGCCACCACGGGATCCTTGGCTACACCTTC. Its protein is CASTSHHGILGYTF.

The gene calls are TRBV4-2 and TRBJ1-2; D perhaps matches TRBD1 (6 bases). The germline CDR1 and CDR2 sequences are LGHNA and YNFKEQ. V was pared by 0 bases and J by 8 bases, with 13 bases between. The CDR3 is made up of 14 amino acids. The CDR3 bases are TGTGCCAGCAGCCAAGAAAGGGGGTTGGGGGGCTACACCTTC. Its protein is CASSQERGLGGYTF.

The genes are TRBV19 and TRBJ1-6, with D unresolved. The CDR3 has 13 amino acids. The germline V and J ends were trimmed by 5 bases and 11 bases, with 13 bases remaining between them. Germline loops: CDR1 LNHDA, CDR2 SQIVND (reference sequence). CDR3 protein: CASSPGPAAPLHF. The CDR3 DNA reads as TGTGCCAGTAGTCCCGGGCCAGCGGCACCCCTCCACTTT. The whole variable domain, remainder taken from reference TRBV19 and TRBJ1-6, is DGGITQSPKYLFRKEGQNVTLSCEQNLNHDAMYWYRQDPGQGLRLIYYSQIVNDFQKGDIAEGYSVSREKKESFPLTVTSAQKNPTAFYLCASSPGPAAPLHFGNGTRLTVT.

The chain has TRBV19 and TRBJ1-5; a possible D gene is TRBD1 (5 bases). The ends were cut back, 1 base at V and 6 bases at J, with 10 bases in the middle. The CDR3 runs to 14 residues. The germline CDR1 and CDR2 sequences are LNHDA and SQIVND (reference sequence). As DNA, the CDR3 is TGTGCCAGTAGTATAGGGGGGGTCCTTCAGCCCCAGCATTTT. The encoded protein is CASSIGGVLQPQHF.

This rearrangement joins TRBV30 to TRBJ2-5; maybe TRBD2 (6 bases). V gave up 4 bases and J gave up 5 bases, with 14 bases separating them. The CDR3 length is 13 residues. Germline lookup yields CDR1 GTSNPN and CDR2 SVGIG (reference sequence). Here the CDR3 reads CAWNPAGTETQYF. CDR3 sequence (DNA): TGTGCCTGGAACCCCGCGGGGACGGAGACCCAGTACTTC.

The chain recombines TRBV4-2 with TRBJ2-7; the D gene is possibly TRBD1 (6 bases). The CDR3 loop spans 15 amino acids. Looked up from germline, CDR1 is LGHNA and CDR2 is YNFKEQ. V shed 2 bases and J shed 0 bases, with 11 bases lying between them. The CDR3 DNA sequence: TGTGCCAGCAGCCAACTCGACAGGAGCTCCTACGAGCAGTACTTC. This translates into CASSQLDRSSYEQYF.

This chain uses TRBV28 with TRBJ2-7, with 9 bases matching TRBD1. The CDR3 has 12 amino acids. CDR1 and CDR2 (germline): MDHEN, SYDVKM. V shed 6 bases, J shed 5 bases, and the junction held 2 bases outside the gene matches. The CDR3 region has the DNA TGTGCCAGCAGCCGGGACAGGGACGAGCAGTACTTC. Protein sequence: CASSRDRDEQYF. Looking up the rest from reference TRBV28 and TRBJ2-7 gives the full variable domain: DVKVTQSSRYLVKRTGEKVFLECVQDMDHENMFWYRQDPGLGLRLIYFSYDVKMKEKGDIPEGYSVSREKKERFSLILESASTNQTSMYLCASSRDRDEQYFGPGTRLTVT.

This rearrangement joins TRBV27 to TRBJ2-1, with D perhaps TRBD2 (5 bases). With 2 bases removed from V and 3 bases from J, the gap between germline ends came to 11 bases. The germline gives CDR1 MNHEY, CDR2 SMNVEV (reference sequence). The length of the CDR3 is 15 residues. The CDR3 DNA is TGTGCCAGCAGTTTAGTGGCGGACTTCTACAATGAGCAGTTCTTC. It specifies CASSLVADFYNEQFF.

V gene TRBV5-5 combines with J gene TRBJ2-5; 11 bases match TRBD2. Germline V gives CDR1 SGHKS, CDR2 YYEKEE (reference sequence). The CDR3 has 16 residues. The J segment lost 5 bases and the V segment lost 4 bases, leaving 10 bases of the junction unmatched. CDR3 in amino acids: CASSPPPSGGLETQYF. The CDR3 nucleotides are TGTGCCAGCAGCCCTCCACCTAGCGGGGGGCTGGAGACCCAGTACTTC. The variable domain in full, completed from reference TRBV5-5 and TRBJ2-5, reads DAGVTQSPTHLIKTRGQQVTLRCSPISGHKSVSWYQQVLGQGPQFIFQYYEKEERGRGNFPDRFSARQFPNYSSELNVNALLLGDSALYLCASSPPPSGGLETQYFGPGTRLLVL.

The CDR3 loop is CASSQDGTSVETQYF. CDR3 DNA sequence: TGCGCCAGCAGCCAAGATGGGACTAGTGTGGAGACCCAGTACTTC. The chain combines TRBV4-1 with TRBJ2-5, with 8 bases aligning to TRBD2. This CDR3 has 15 residues. Germline assignment: CDR1 MGHRA and CDR2 YSYEKL. Losses at the gene ends were 0 bases for V and 5 bases for J; bases not matched to a gene: 5.

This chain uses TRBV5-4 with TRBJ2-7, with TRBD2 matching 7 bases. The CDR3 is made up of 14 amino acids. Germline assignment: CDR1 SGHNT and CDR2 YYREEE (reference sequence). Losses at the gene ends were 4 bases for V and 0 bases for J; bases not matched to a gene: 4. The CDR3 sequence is CASSRDYSSYEQYF. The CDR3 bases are TGTGCCAGCAGCCGGGACTACAGCTCCTACGAGCAGTACTTC.

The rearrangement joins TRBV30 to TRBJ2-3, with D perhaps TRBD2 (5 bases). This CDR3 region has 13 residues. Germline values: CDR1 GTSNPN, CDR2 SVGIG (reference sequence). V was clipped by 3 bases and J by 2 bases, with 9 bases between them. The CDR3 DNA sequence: TGTGCCTGGAGCACGGGAACCACAGATACGCAGTATTTT. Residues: CAWSTGTTDTQYF.